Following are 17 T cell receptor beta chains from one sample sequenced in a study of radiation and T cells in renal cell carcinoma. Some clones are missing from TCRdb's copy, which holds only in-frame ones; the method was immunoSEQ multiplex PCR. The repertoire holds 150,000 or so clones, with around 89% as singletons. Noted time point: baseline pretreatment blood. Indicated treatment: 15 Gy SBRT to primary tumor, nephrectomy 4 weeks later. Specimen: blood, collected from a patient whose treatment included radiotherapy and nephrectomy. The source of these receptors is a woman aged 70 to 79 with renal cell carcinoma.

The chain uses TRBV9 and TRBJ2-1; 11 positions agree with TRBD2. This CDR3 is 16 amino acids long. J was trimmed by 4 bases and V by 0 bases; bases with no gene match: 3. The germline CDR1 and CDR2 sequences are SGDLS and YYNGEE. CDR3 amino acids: CASSVEGLAEYNEQFF. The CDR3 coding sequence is TGTGCCAGCAGCGTAGAGGGACTAGCGGAGTACAATGAGCAGTTCTTC.

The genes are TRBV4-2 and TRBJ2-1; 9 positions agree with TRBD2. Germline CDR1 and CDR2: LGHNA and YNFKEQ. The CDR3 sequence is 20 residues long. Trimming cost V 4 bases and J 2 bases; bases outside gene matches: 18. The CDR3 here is CASSPTAGGPANFPYNEQFF. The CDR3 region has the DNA TGTGCCAGCAGCCCAACTGCGGGGGGGCCCGCTAATTTCCCCTACAATGAGCAGTTCTTC.

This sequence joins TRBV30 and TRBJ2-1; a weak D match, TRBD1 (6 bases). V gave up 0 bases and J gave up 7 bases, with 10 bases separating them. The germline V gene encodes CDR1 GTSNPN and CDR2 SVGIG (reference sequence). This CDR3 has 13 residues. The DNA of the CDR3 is TGTGCCTGGAGTGTTCCCAGGGGTAATGAGCAGTTCTTC. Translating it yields CAWSVPRGNEQFF.

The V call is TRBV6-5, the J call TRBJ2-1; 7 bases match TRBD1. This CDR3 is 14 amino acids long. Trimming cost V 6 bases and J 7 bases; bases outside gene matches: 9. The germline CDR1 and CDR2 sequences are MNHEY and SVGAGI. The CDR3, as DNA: TGTGCCAGCAGAACGGGACAGTATAGTAATGAGCAGTTCTTC. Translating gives CASRTGQYSNEQFF.

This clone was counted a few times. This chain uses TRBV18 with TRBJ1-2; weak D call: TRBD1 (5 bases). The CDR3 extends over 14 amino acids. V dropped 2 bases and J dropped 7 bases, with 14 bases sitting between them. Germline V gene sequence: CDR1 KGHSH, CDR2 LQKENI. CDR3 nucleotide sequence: TGTGCCAGCTCACCATCGGACAACTATCGTGGCTACACCTTC. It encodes CASSPSDNYRGYTF.

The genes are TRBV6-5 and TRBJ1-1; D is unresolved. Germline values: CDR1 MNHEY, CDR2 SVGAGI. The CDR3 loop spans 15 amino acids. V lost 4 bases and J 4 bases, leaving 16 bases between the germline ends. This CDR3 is CASSSRPIGSTEAFF. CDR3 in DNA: TGTGCCAGCAGTTCCCGCCCGATAGGGAGCACTGAAGCTTTCTTT.

In DNA, the CDR3 is TGTGCCAGCAGCTTGGACCCCCGGGGCCCTATCGGAGGCTACACCTTC. Translation gives CASSLDPRGPIGGYTF. The chain carries TRBV5-5 and TRBJ1-2; D may be TRBD1 (5 bases). CDR1 is SGHKS, CDR2 YYEKEE, per germline (reference sequence). Trimming removed 0 bases from V and 8 bases from J, with 20 bases in between. The CDR3 covers 16 residues.

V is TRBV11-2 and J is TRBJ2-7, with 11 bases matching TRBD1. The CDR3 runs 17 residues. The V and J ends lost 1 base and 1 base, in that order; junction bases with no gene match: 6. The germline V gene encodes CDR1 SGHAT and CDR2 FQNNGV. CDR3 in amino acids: CASSLGGTGGLSYEQYF. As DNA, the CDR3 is TGTGCCAGCAGCTTAGGAGGGACAGGGGGTTTATCCTACGAGCAGTACTTC.

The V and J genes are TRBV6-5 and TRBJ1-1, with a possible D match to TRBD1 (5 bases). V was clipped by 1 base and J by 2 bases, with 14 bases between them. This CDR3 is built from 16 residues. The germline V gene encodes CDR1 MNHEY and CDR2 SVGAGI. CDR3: CASSYLDRGGNTEAFF. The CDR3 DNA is TGTGCCAGCAGTTACTTGGACCGCGGGGGAAACACTGAAGCTTTCTTT.

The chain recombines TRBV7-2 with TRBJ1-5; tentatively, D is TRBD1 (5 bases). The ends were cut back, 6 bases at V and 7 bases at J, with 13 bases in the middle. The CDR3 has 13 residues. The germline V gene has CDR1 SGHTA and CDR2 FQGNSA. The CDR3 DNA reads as TGTGCCAGCAGTTTTCAGGGTTGGCAGCCCCAGCATTTT. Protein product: CASSFQGWQPQHF.

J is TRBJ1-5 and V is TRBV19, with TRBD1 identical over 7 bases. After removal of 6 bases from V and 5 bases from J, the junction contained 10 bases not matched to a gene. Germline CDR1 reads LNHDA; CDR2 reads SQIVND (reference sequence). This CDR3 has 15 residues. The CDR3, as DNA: TGTGCCAGTAGAAACGACAGGGAGGGCGATCAGCCCCAGCATTTT. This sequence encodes CASRNDREGDQPQHF.

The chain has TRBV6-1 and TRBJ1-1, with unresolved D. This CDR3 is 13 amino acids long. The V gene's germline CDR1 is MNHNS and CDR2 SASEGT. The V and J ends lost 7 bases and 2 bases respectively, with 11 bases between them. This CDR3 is CASKDGSNTEAFF. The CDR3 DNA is TGTGCCAGCAAAGACGGATCCAACACTGAAGCTTTCTTT.

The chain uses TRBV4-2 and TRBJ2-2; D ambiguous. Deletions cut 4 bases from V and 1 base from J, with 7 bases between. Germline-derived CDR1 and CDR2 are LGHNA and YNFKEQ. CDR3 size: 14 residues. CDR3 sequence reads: CASSPDLNTGELFF. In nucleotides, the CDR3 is TGTGCCAGCAGCCCAGACCTGAACACCGGGGAGCTGTTTTTT.

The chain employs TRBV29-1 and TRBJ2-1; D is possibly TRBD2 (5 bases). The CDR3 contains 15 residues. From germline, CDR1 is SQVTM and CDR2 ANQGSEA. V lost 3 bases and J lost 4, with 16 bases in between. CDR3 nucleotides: TGCAGCGTTGAGTGGCTAGCCGGTAGTTACAATGAGCAGTTCTTC. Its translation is CSVEWLAGSYNEQFF.

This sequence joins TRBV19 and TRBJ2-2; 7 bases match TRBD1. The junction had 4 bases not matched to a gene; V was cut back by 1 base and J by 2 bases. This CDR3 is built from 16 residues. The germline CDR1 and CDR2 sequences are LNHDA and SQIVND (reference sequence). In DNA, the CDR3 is TGTGCCAGTAGTATAGGGGGGACAGTCAACACCGGGGAGCTGTTTTTT. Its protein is CASSIGGTVNTGELFF.

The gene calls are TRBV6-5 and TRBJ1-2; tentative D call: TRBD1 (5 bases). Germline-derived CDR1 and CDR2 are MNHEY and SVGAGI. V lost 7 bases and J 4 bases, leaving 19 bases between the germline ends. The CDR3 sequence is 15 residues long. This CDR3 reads CASTRFTGSLYGYTF. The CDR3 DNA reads TGTGCCAGCACCCGCTTCACAGGATCCCTCTATGGCTACACCTTC.

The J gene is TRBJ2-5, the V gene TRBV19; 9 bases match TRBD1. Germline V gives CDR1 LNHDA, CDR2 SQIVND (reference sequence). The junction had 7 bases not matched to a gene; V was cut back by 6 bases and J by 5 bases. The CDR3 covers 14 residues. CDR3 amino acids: CASSTGGGIETQYF. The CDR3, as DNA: TGTGCCAGTAGCACAGGGGGCGGGATCGAGACCCAGTACTTC.